These 17 T cell receptor beta chains came from one sample sequenced in a study of blood T cell repertoires in COVID-19. Measured with immunoSEQ multiplex PCR; TCRdb has only the in-frame clones, and not every one. The data hold about 670,000 clones, with 80% to 90% observed a single time. Material: peripheral blood. The source of these receptors is a young woman with acute or convalescent COVID-19.

This clone is a singleton in its sample. The chain links TRBV19 to TRBJ1-4; no clear D gene. The germline V gene has CDR1 LNHDA and CDR2 SQIVND (reference sequence). This CDR3 has 14 residues. Trimming took off 1 base at V and 8 bases at J, with 11 bases between the two ends. CDR3 amino acids: CASSIGKASEKLFF. In DNA form, the CDR3 reads TGTGCCAGTAGTATAGGAAAGGCTAGCGAAAAACTGTTTTTT.

V and J are TRBV15 and TRBJ1-4, with 8 nucleotides matching TRBD1. The J segment lost 5 bases and the V segment lost 1 base, leaving 3 bases of the junction unmatched. This CDR3 comprises 15 residues. Looked up from germline, CDR1 is LNHNV and CDR2 is YYDKDF (reference sequence). The CDR3 DNA reads TGTGCCACCAGCAGAGGGCGGACAGGGAATGAAAAACTGTTTTTT. It yields the protein CATSRGRTGNEKLFF. The variable domain in full, completed from reference TRBV15 and TRBJ1-4, reads DAMVIQNPRYQVTQFGKPVTLSCSQTLNHNVMYWYQQKSSQAPKLLFHYYDKDFNNEADTPDNFQSRRPNTSFCFLDIRSPGLGDTAMYLCATSRGRTGNEKLFFGSGTQLSVL.

This clone was observed a few times. V gene TRBV9 combines with J gene TRBJ1-5, with D maybe TRBD1 (5 bases). Germline loops: CDR1 SGDLS, CDR2 YYNGEE. Deletions cut 3 bases from V and 0 bases from J, with 7 bases between. This CDR3 contains 14 residues. The CDR3 loop reads CASSATDSNQPQHF. In DNA, the CDR3 is TGTGCCAGCAGCGCGACAGATAGCAATCAGCCCCAGCATTTT. Filled out from reference TRBV9 and TRBJ1-5, the complete variable domain reads DSGVTQTPKHLITATGQRVTLRCSPRSGDLSVYWYQQSLDQGLQFLIQYYNGEERAKGNILERFSAQQFPDLHSELNLSSLELGDSALYFCASSATDSNQPQHFGDGTRLSIL.

The rearrangement uses TRBV27 and TRBJ1-2; 7 bases align to TRBD1. CDR1 is MNHEY and CDR2 is SMNVEV in the germline V gene (reference sequence). Trimming at V came to 11 bases and at J to 7 bases, leaving 16 bases not matched to a gene. This CDR3 is built from 14 residues. The CDR3 region is CAGRLIPRGRGYTF. The CDR3 nucleotides are TGTGCCGGACGTCTGATACCAAGGGGGCGTGGCTACACCTTC.

The rearrangement links TRBV30 to TRBJ1-1; 8 positions match TRBD1. Germline trimming cut 0 bases from V and 2 bases from J; bases unmatched to any gene: 5. The CDR3 consists of 15 residues. Germline-derived CDR1 and CDR2 are GTSNPN and SVGIG (reference sequence). For the CDR3, the DNA is TGTGCCTGGAGTGTACTGGACAGGGACAACACTGAAGCTTTCTTT. Translated: CAWSVLDRDNTEAFF. The full variable domain, rest sourced from reference TRBV30 and TRBJ1-1, is SQTIHQWPATLVQPVGSPLSLECTVEGTSNPNLYWYRQAAGRGLQLLFYSVGIGQISSEVPQNLSASRPQDRQFILSSKKLLLSDSGFYLCAWSVLDRDNTEAFFGQGTRLTVV.

J is TRBJ1-4 and V is TRBV27; 7 positions agree with TRBD1. Germline V gene data show CDR1 as MNHEY and CDR2 as SMNVEV (reference sequence). CDR3 size: 15 residues. V trimming: 8 bases; J trimming: 8 bases; junction bases outside the gene matches: 14. CDR3 in amino acids: CASRNYRGLGEKLFF. Written as DNA, the CDR3 is TGTGCCAGCCGCAACTACAGGGGACTTGGGGAAAAACTGTTTTTT.

The J gene is TRBJ1-3, the V gene TRBV6-1; no clear D gene. The CDR3 runs to 15 residues. Trimming cost V 3 bases and J 0 bases, with 9 bases left between them. Germline V gene data show CDR1 as MNHNS and CDR2 as SASEGT. The CDR3 DNA sequence: TGTGCCAGCAGTGATCAGGCCAGCTCTGGAAACACCATATATTTT. It translates to CASSDQASSGNTIYF.

In its sample, this clone was seen once. The V and J genes are TRBV5-1 and TRBJ1-4, with 10 bases lining up with TRBD1. Per the germline V gene, CDR1 is SGHRS and CDR2 is YFSETQ. V lost 0 bases and J lost 1; bases outside the gene matches: 3. The CDR3 is made up of 17 amino acids. CDR3 region: CASSLGQGAITNEKLFF. The CDR3 region has the DNA TGCGCCAGCAGCTTGGGACAGGGGGCGATAACTAATGAAAAACTGTTTTTT.

The chain is built from TRBV19 and TRBJ1-2, with D possibly TRBD1 on 5 matching bases. V was cut by 7 bases and J by 6 bases, with 15 bases left in between. Germline V lookup: CDR1 LNHDA, CDR2 SQIVND (reference sequence). The CDR3 contains 13 residues. This CDR3 is CASTPGKKNGYTF. The CDR3 nucleotides read TGTGCCAGTACCCCAGGGAAAAAAAATGGCTACACCTTC.

The chain carries TRBV23-1 and TRBJ2-3; D perhaps matches TRBD1 (5 bases). TRBV23-1 carries the ORF label, with uncertain function. CDR3 size: 15 residues. V was cut by 1 base and J by 6 bases, with 14 bases left in between. CDR3 loop: CASSQYLDIRDTQYF. The CDR3 DNA follows: TGCGCCAGCAGTCAATACCTGGACATAAGGGATACGCAGTATTTT.

V gene TRBV5-1 combines with J gene TRBJ2-5, with 9 bases aligning to TRBD1. In germline, CDR1 is SGHRS, CDR2 YFSETQ. J lost 5 bases, V lost 3 bases, and 14 bases had no gene match. There are 17 residues in the CDR3. CDR3 sequence: CASSWGKRQGDSETQYF. CDR3 sequence (DNA): TGCGCCAGCAGCTGGGGGAAAAGACAGGGGGATTCGGAGACCCAGTACTTC.

The chain uses TRBV3-1 (or the pseudogene TRBV3-2) and TRBJ1-6, with TRBD1 matching over 8 bases. Looked up from germline, CDR1 is LGHDT and CDR2 is YNNKEL (reference sequence). The CDR3 loop spans 15 amino acids. V lost 6 bases, J lost 2 bases, and 3 bases stayed unmatched. CDR3 protein: CASSSGGPYNSPLHF. CDR3 nucleotides: TGTGCCAGCAGTTCAGGGGGCCCCTATAATTCACCCCTCCACTTT.

The chain uses TRBV30 and TRBJ1-1; TRBD1 matches 7 bases. From germline, CDR1 is GTSNPN and CDR2 SVGIG (reference sequence). This CDR3 has 15 residues. The J segment lost 1 base and the V segment lost 2 bases, leaving 7 bases of the junction unmatched. The CDR3 sequence is CAWSNRDRKNTEAFF. CDR3 DNA sequence: TGTGCCTGGAGTAACCGGGACAGAAAGAACACTGAAGCTTTCTTT.

V is TRBV27 and J is TRBJ1-3, with a possible D match to TRBD1 (6 bases). Germline CDR1 and CDR2: MNHEY and SMNVEV (reference sequence). The CDR3 totals 15 residues. V lost 6 bases and J lost 2, with 14 bases in between. The CDR3 DNA is TGTGCCAGCAGCCTGGGGGCGGGGGCTGGAAACACCATATATTTT. As protein: CASSLGAGAGNTIYF.

The chain combines TRBV19 with TRBJ1-6, with a possible D match to TRBD1 (5 bases). CDR1 is LNHDA and CDR2 is SQIVND in the germline V gene (reference sequence). Trimming cost V 3 bases and J 6 bases, with 15 bases left between them. This CDR3 is 16 amino acids long. The CDR3, as DNA: TGTGCCAGTAGTATGCAGGCCAGGGCAAGTAATTCACCCCTCCACTTT. Encoded protein: CASSMQARASNSPLHF. Full variable domain (remainder filled in from reference TRBV19 and TRBJ1-6): DGGITQSPKYLFRKEGQNVTLSCEQNLNHDAMYWYRQDPGQGLRLIYYSQIVNDFQKGDIAEGYSVSREKKESFPLTVTSAQKNPTAFYLCASSMQARASNSPLHFGNGTRLTVT.

This chain uses TRBV19 with TRBJ2-6, with D maybe TRBD1 (5 bases). CDR1 and CDR2 (germline): LNHDA, SQIVND (reference sequence). V was pared by 7 bases and J by 9 bases, with 13 bases between. This CDR3 region has 13 residues. CDR3 sequence (DNA): TGTGCCAGTACGATAGGGGAAGGCAACGTCCTGACTTTC. Translated, it gives CASTIGEGNVLTF.

The chain carries TRBV4-1 and TRBJ2-7; D not certain. The CDR3 extends over 14 amino acids. V lost 1 base and J lost 0, with 7 bases in between. The germline V gene encodes CDR1 MGHRA and CDR2 YSYEKL. The CDR3 sequence: CASSQAVHSYEQYF. The CDR3 DNA reads as TGCGCCAGCAGCCAAGCGGTTCACTCCTACGAGCAGTACTTC.